This T cell receptor beta chain was sequenced in a study of T cells in tumors after PD-1 blockade. In the study overall: Prior checkpoint blockade, systemic immunosuppressant use, or anti-cancer therapy within 4 weeks excluded patients. Treatment was either pembrolizumab 200 mg every 3 weeks or cemiplimab 350 mg every 2 weeks. A subset received ongoing vismodegib 150 mg daily alongside anti-PD-1 therapy.

There are a few counts of this clone. Libraries were prepared by immunoSEQ multiplex PCR; TCRdb keeps only in-frame clonotypes and omits some of them. This sample has roughly 50,000 clones; over 70% occur once, and the top ten carry about 3.8%. Genomic DNA template from tumor biopsies or peripheral blood, 616 ng to 6,004 ng input. The TCR was taken from a human donor with basal cell carcinoma. Sequencing used PBMCs, obtained before anti-PD-1 treatment.

The CDR3 protein is CASSLALVAYEQYF. CDR3 DNA sequence: TGTGCCAGCAGCTTAGCGTTGGTCGCCTACGAGCAGTACTTC. The chain couples TRBV7-2 to TRBJ2-7; no clear D gene. The V gene's germline CDR1 is SGHTA and CDR2 FQGNSA. The V end lost 0 bases, the J end lost 2 bases, and 8 bases lay between the germline ends. The CDR3 is 14 residues long.